What follows are 10 T cell receptor beta chains derived from one specimen sequenced in a study of Graves' ophthalmopathy and Graves' hyperthyroidism. Amplified material comprised TCR beta CDR3 regions derived from RNA transcripts. First-round RT-PCR with HTBI primers preceded a second-round multiplex PCR. TCRdb re-derived calls from the multiplex PCR reads in MiXCR, one entry per CDR3 protein. This table holds around 1,000,000 distinct CDR3 sequences, 35% to 40% found once. Sample: peripheral blood or thyroid tissue (not recorded which). The source of these receptors is an adult man with Graves' hyperthyroidism.

This clonotype was seen only once. The chain uses TRBV29-1 and TRBJ2-7; TRBD1 agrees at 7 bases. The CDR3 runs 12 residues. The V segment lost 7 bases and the J segment 0 bases; nucleotides outside the gene matches: 3. The V gene's germline CDR1 is SQVTM and CDR2 ANQGSEA. The CDR3 protein is CSGWDSSYEQYF. The CDR3 region has the DNA TGCAGCGGATGGGACAGCTCCTACGAGCAGTACTTC.

This clonotype was seen repeatedly, ten times or more. This chain joins TRBV29-1 and TRBJ1-2; the D gene is possibly TRBD1 (5 bases). The ends were cut back, 7 bases at V and 0 bases at J, with 6 bases in the middle. Germline assignment: CDR1 SQVTM and CDR2 ANQGSEA. The CDR3 covers 11 residues. CDR3 residues: CSATANYGYTF. The CDR3, as DNA: TGCAGCGCGACAGCTAACTATGGCTACACCTTC.

This chain connects TRBV7-8 to TRBJ2-3; 15 positions match TRBD2. The junction had 11 bases not matched to a gene; V was cut back by 2 bases and J by 8 bases. Germline CDR1 SGHVS, CDR2 FQNEAQ. The CDR3 totals 18 residues. This chain's CDR3 is CASSLLTARTSGRGTQYF. In DNA, the CDR3 is TGTGCCAGCAGCTTATTAACCGCCCGGACTAGCGGGAGGGGTACGCAGTATTTT. The full variable domain, with the rest looked up from reference TRBV7-8 and TRBJ2-3, is GAGVSQSPRYKVAKRGQDVALRCDPISGHVSLFWYQQALGQGPEFLTYFQNEAQLDKSGLPSDRFFAERPEGSVSTLKIQRTQQEDSAVYLCASSLLTARTSGRGTQYFGPGTRLTVL.

This chain connects TRBV7-3 to TRBJ2-2; 9 bases align to TRBD1. With 5 bases clipped from V and 5 bases from J, the junction kept 9 bases outside the gene matches. The germline gives CDR1 SGHTA, CDR2 FQGTGA. This CDR3 is 16 amino acids long. The CDR3 reads CASSATGTGKTGELFF. For the CDR3, the DNA is TGTGCCAGCAGCGCGACCGGGACAGGGAAGACCGGGGAGCTGTTTTTT.

CDR3 nucleotides: TGTGCCAGTCGGATTGGAGCCACCGGGGAGCTGTTTTTT. The encoded protein is CASRIGATGELFF. The chain combines TRBV19 with TRBJ2-2; D is ambiguous. There are 13 residues in the CDR3. Germline V gene lookup returns CDR1 LNHDA and CDR2 SQIVND (reference sequence). V was shortened by 8 bases and J by 4 bases, with 11 bases between the two germline ends.

The V call is TRBV7-2, the J call TRBJ1-2; D unclear. The CDR3 spans 16 residues. V was clipped by 3 bases and J by 7 bases, with 21 bases between them. CDR1 is SGHTA, CDR2 FQGNSA, per germline. CDR3 amino acids: CASSFSQGQLGCGYTF. CDR3 nucleotide sequence: TGTGCCAGCAGCTTCTCCCAAGGGCAGTTAGGCTGTGGCTACACCTTC.

A remark on this clonotype: This may be a read error: a much more frequent sequence differs by one nucleotide. This chain connects TRBV2 to TRBJ1-5; D not certain. The length of the CDR3 is 15 residues. Germline loops: CDR1 SNHLY, CDR2 FYNNEI. CDR3 in amino acids: CASRSPGGSNQPQRF. CDR3 bases: TGTGCCAGCAGAAGCCCGGGAGGAAGCAATCAGCCCCAGCGTTTT.

This clonotype was counted many times. The chain couples TRBV7-2 to TRBJ1-4; D is uncertain. The ends were cut back, 1 base at V and 4 bases at J, with 4 bases in the middle. CDR3 length: 13 amino acids. In germline, CDR1 is SGHTA, CDR2 FQGNSA. The CDR3 DNA follows: TGTGCCAGCAGCTTAGAGCTTAATGAAAAACTGTTTTTT. Its protein is CASSLELNEKLFF.

The J gene is TRBJ2-5, the V gene TRBV5-1; 12 bases match TRBD1. The CDR3 extends over 17 amino acids. Per the germline V gene, CDR1 is SGHRS and CDR2 is YFSETQ. With V trimmed by 1 base and J by 5 bases, 9 bases remained unmatched. The CDR3 DNA reads as TGCGCCAGCAGCTTGCGGGGACAGGGGGCGAGTGGGGAGACCCAGTACTTC. This translates into CASSLRGQGASGETQYF. Full variable domain (remainder filled in from reference TRBV5-1 and TRBJ2-5): KAGVTQTPRYLIKTRGQQVTLSCSPISGHRSVSWYQQTPGQGLQFLFEYFSETQRNKGNFPGRFSGRQFSNSRSEMNVSTLELGDSALYLCASSLRGQGASGETQYFGPGTRLLVL.

This chain connects TRBV20-1 to TRBJ2-5; perhaps D is TRBD1 or TRBD2 (5 bases each). The germline gives CDR1 DFQATT, CDR2 SNEGSKA (reference sequence). The V end lost 4 bases, the J end lost 5 bases, and 17 bases lay between the germline ends. This CDR3 spans 14 amino acids. The CDR3 DNA is TGCAGTGCTATTAACTCGGGACGGACGGAGACCCAGTACTTC. It yields the protein CSAINSGRTETQYF.